Included here is one TCR beta chain sequence, with context. Its recognized antigen is unknown. No base qualities exist here, and no much larger clone lies one base off it. Receptors were amplified or captured by 5' RACE. The sample was run on an Illumina HiSeq 2500. A second PCR of roughly 6 to 11 cycles was run with a J-beta primer mix and a sample-barcoded 5' primer. A template-switch 5' adaptor carrying 12 random nucleotides introduced a unique molecular identifier onto each TCR beta cDNA molecule. At least 2.5 million CDR3-containing paired-end reads were obtained from each sample. First-strand cDNA synthesis was performed from all RNA using the Mint cDNA synthesis kit, with priming by a TRBC-specific oligonucleotide. All cDNA was treated with uracil-DNA glycosylase and then went through a first 18-cycle PCR with the universal primers M1SS and BC2_uni_R. The study's processing was this. Each sample was normalized by randomly selecting 1 million high-quality reads, each carrying a distinct molecular identifier. Reads sharing molecular identifiers were discarded rather than binned into consensus sequences. MiTCR, set to a Q25 quality threshold and the strictest error-elimination algorithm, was used for CDR3 identification, clonotype clustering and error correction. A nonparametric unseen species model with Euler transformation was used to estimate a lower bound on total TCR beta diversity. Starting from the raw public reads, TCRdb applied fastp trimming at Q25, assembled clones with MiXCR and retained in-frame beta chains. Entries are consolidated by CDR3 protein sequence, retaining the most common genes and DNA. The V and J calls were not made by the authors but by TCRdb's processing. The sample table contains around 940,000 distinct CDR3 sequences; only one count was recorded for roughly 51% of them. The ten largest clones add up to about 21% of the sample.

The source of the sample is a study of blood T cells in healthy people across ages (dated by TCRdb to 2014 to 2015). Regarding the research as a whole: In model experiments, template switching captured roughly one uniquely barcoded TCR beta cDNA molecule for every two T cells. Two additional independent replicas of 1 million unique cDNA reads from the same blood draw were analyzed for two donors (one aged 18 to 30 and one aged 80 or older). Donors were grouped into four age groups: young (average approximately 16 years), middle-aged (around 39), aged (about 60) and long-lived (just over 80). To avoid experimental bias, donors of different ages were distributed randomly across sequencing lanes. Using deep sequencing normalized with unique cDNA molecular identifiers, the study measured how TCR beta repertoire diversity changes with age. Here is what the overall study found, with its caveats: Because profiling used bulk unsorted PBMCs, naive and antigen-experienced compartments could not be compared conclusively. Compared with the aged group, the long-lived group had more naive CD4+ T cells, fewer expanded clones and increased TCR diversity, a pattern suggesting age selection. Donor CMV infection status was unknown, potentially confounding age-related changes in expanded clonotypes. The percentage of naive T cells measured by flow cytometry correlated strongly with observed TCR beta diversity. Observed TCR beta diversity per million T cells fell roughly linearly with age, and a significant reduction was already apparent by age roughly 40. Estimates of total diversity based on one million sequenced T cells were considered lower bounds and underestimates.

The donors were roughly 38 Caucasian individuals from Russia, aged 6 to 90 years, who were systemically healthy. Approximately 9.3 milliliters of peripheral blood were collected from each donor into EDTA-treated Vacutainer tubes. Ficoll-Paque density-gradient centrifugation was used to isolate PBMCs, with at least 6 million obtained per sample. Total RNA, at least 6 micrograms per sample, was extracted from PBMCs with Trizol reagent. Naive CD45RAhigh/CD27high T cell percentages were measured by flow cytometry on a PBMC aliquot from every donor. The receptor was derived from a woman aged 55-75 years in good health. Sequenced material: blood.

In nucleotide form, the sequence is TGCAGTGCTAGAGATCCTAGCGGGAATTCGTTCTACGAGCAGTACTTC. It is translated as CSARDPSGNSFYEQYF. This sequence uses TRBV20-1 and TRBJ2-5, with 9 middle bases fitting TRBD2. The J call may be in error: the DNA end matches TRBJ2-7 better. Based on the germline V gene (reference sequence), the CDR1 and CDR2 sequences are DFQATT and SNEGSKA. The CDR3 has 16 amino acids, counting the end cysteine and phenylalanine. Only CDR3 DNA is held: 48 bases, read in frame from base 1.